Below, 5 T cell receptor beta chains from the same sample are listed, as sequenced in a study of cytomegalovirus exposure and HLA in healthy donors (dated by TCRdb to the late 2010s). Library creation used the immunoSEQ multiplex PCR assay. For the multiplex PCR, a mixture combining 60 forward primers for TCR Vbeta segments and 13 reverse primers for TCR Jbeta segments was used. This is the immuneACCESS table as TCRdb keeps it, with only in-frame sequences that have V and J called. A part of the clones is gone; compared with another copy, unresolved V genes explain less than half, and the rest is unexplained. Recorded for this sample are 89,000 or so clones; under 85% of them occurred a single time. In total, the top ten clones hold 9.5% to 12% of the sample. Sequencing used PBMCs. These receptors were obtained from a man between 18 and 35 years old in good health and CMV-seropositive.

The gene calls are TRBV4-1 and TRBJ2-1; the D gene is possibly TRBD2 (6 bases). The ends were cut back, 4 bases at V and 5 bases at J, with 9 bases in the middle. The CDR3 is 13 amino acids. Looked up from germline, CDR1 is MGHRA and CDR2 is YSYEKL. The CDR3 region has the DNA TGCGCCAGCAGCCCCTTAGCGGACAATGAGCAGTTCTTC. Translating gives CASSPLADNEQFF.

The chain joins TRBV15 to TRBJ2-7; the match to TRBD1 covers 9 bases. The CDR3 is made up of 15 amino acids. V was clipped by 5 bases and J by 3 bases; unmatched bases: 8. Germline loops: CDR1 LNHNV, CDR2 YYDKDF (reference sequence). CDR3 loop: CATSGTGTGFYEQYF. CDR3 in DNA: TGTGCCACCAGCGGCACTGGGACAGGGTTCTACGAGCAGTACTTC.

The chain links TRBV5-4 to TRBJ1-6; 8 bases line up with TRBD1. V was pared by 4 bases and J by 2 bases, with 8 bases of the junction left unmatched. The CDR3 sequence is 17 residues long. Germline V gene sequence: CDR1 SGHNT, CDR2 YYREEE (reference sequence). The CDR3 loop is CASSGGQGGTYNSPLHF. The CDR3 nucleotides are TGTGCCAGCAGCGGTGGACAGGGAGGCACCTATAATTCACCCCTCCACTTT.

The chain links TRBV27 to TRBJ2-2; possible D gene TRBD1, 5 bases. Germline V CDR1 and CDR2: MNHEY, SMNVEV (reference sequence). The CDR3 has 15 amino acids. V lost 0 bases, J lost 9 bases, and 14 bases lay in between. The CDR3 sequence: CASSLSPGFQRELFF. The CDR3 coding sequence is TGTGCCAGCAGTTTATCACCAGGGTTTCAACGGGAGCTGTTTTTT.

The chain's CDR3 is CASSQDVWGLLYQPQHF. CDR3 in DNA: TGTGCCAGCAGCCAAGATGTTTGGGGGCTGTTGTATCAGCCCCAGCATTTT. The chain recombines TRBV14 with TRBJ1-5; D perhaps matches TRBD1 (6 bases). CDR1 and CDR2 (germline): SGHDN, FVKESK. The V and J ends lost 0 bases and 5 bases respectively, with 17 bases between them. This CDR3 has 17 residues.